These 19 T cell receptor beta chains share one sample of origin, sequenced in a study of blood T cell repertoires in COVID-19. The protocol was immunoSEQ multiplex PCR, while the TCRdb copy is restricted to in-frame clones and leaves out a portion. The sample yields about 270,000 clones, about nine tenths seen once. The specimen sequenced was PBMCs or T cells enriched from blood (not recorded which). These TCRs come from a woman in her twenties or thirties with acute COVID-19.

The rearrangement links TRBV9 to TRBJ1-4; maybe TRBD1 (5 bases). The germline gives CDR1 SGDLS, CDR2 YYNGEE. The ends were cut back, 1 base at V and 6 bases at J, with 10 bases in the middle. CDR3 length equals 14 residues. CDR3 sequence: CASSVKGEDEKLFF. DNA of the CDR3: TGTGCCAGCAGCGTAAAAGGGGAGGATGAAAAACTGTTTTTT.

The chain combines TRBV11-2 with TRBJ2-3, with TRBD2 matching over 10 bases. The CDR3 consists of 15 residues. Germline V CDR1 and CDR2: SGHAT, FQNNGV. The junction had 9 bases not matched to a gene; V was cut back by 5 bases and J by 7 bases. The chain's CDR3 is CASSPGLADLYTQYF. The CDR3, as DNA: TGTGCCAGCAGCCCAGGACTAGCGGACCTGTATACGCAGTATTTT.

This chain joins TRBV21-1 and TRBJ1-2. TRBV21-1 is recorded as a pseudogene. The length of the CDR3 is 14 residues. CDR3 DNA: TGTGCCAGCAGCAAGGAAGACTATAACTATGGCTACACCTTC. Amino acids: CASSKEDYNYGYTF.

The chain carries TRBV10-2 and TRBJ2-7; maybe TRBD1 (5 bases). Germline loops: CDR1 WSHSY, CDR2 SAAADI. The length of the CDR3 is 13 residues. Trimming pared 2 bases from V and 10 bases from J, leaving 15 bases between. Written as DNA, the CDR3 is TGCGCCAGCAGTGAGGCAGGGTCCACAAACCAGTACTTC. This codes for CASSEAGSTNQYF.

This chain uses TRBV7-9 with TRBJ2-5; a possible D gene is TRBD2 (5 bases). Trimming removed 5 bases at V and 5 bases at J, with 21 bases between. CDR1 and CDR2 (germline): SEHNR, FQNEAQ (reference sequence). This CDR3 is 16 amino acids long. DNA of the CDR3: TGTGCCAGCAGCCGAGCTGGACCCGGAGGATGGGAGACCCAGTACTTC. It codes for CASSRAGPGGWETQYF. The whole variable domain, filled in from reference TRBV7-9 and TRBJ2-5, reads DTGVSQNPRHKITKRGQNVTFRCDPISEHNRLYWYRQTLGQGPEFLTYFQNEAQLEKSRLLSDRFSAERPKGSFSTLEIQRTEQGDSAMYLCASSRAGPGGWETQYFGPGTRLLVL.

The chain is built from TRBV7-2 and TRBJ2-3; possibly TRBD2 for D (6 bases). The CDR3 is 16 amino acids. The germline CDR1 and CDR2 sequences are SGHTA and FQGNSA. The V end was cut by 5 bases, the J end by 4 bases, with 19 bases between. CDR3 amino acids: CASSSIAEADSDTQYF. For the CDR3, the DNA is TGTGCCAGCAGCAGCATAGCGGAAGCGGATTCAGATACGCAGTATTTT.

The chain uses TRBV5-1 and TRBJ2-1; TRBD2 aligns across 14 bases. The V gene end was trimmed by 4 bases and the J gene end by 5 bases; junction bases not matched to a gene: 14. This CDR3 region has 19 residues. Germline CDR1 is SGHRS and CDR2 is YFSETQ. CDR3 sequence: CASSPRLAGGWETDNEQFF. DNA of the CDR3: TGCGCCAGCAGCCCAAGACTAGCGGGAGGGTGGGAAACGGACAATGAGCAGTTCTTC.

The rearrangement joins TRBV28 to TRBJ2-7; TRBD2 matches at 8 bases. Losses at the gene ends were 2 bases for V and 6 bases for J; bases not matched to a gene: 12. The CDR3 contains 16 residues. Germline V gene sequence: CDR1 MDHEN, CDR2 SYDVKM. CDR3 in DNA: TGTGCCAGCAGTTTACAGCCAGCGGGGGCCCCTGCCGAGCAGTACTTC. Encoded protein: CASSLQPAGAPAEQYF.

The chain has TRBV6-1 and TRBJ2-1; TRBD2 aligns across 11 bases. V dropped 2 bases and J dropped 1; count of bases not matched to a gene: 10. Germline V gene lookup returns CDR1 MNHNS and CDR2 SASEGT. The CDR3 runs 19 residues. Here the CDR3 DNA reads TGTGCCAGCAGTGAAATTACTAGCGGGAGAATCAGTTCCTACAATGAGCAGTTCTTC. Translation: CASSEITSGRISSYNEQFF.

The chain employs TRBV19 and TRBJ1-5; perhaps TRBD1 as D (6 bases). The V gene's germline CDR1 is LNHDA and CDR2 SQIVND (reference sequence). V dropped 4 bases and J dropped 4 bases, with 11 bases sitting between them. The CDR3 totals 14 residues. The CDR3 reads CASSNREFNQPQHF. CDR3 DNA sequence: TGTGCCAGTAGTAACAGGGAGTTTAATCAGCCCCAGCATTTT.

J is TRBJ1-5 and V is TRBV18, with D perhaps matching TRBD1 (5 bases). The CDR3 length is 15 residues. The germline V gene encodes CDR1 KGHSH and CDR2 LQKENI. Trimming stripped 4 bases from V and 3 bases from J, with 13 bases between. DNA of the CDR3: TGTGCCAGCTCACTCTCTCAGGGCAACAATCAGCCCCAGCATTTT. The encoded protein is CASSLSQGNNQPQHF.

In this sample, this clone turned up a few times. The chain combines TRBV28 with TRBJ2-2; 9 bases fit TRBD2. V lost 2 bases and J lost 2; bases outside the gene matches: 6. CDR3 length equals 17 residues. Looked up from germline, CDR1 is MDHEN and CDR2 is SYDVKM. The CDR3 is CASSLIPSGTNTGELFF. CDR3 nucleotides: TGTGCCAGCAGTTTAATCCCTAGCGGGACCAACACCGGGGAGCTGTTTTTT.

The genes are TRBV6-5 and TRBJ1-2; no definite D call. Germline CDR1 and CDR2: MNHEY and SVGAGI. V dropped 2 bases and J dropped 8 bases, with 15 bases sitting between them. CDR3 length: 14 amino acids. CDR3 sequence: CASSYTQRAGGYTF. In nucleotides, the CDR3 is TGTGCCAGCAGTTACACACAGCGGGCTGGGGGCTACACCTTC.

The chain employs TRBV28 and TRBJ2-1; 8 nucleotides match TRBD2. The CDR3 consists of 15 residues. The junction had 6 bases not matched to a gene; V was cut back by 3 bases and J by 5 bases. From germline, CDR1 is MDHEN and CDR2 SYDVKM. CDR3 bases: TGTGCCAGCAGTTTGGCGGGAGGCGCTAACAATGAGCAGTTCTTC. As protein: CASSLAGGANNEQFF.

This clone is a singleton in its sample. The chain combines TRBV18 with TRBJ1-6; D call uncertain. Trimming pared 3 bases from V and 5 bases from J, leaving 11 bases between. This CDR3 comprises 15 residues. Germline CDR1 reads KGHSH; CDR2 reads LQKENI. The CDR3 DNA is TGTGCCAGCTCACCGTACAGTAGTGATAATTCACCCCTCCACTTT. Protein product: CASSPYSSDNSPLHF.

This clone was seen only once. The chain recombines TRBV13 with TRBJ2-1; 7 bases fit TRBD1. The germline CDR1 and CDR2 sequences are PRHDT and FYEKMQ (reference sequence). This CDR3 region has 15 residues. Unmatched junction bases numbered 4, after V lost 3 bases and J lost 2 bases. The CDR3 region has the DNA TGTGCCAGCAGCTTCTTTGGACAGGCCTACAATGAGCAGTTCTTC. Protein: CASSFFGQAYNEQFF.

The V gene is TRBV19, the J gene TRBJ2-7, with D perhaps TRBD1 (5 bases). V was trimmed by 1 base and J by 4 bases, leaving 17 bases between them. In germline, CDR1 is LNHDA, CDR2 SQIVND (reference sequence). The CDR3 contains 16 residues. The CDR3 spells CASSIGTGTNLYEQYF. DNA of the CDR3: TGTGCCAGTAGTATAGGAACAGGAACAAATTTATACGAGCAGTACTTC.

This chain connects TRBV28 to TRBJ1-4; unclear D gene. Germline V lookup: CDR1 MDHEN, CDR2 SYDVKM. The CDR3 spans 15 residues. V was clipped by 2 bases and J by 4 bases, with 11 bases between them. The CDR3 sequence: CASSLEGASNEKLFF. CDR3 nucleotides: TGTGCCAGCAGTTTAGAAGGAGCGAGTAATGAAAAACTGTTTTTT.

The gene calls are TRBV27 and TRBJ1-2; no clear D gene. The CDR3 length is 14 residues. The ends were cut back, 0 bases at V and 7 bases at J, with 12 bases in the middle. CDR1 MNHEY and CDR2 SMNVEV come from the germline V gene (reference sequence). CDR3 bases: TGTGCCAGCAGTTTATCGGGAGGGCTTGGTGGCTACACCTTC. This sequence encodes CASSLSGGLGGYTF.